The 2 T cell receptor beta chains below come from one sample, sequenced in a study of molecular identifiers for immune sequencing clone quantification. TCRdb re-derived calls from the PCR reads in MiXCR, one entry per CDR3 protein. This table holds a few hundred thousand distinct CDR3 sequences, about 22% found once. The sample taken for sequencing was naive CD8+ T cells from blood, with Jurkat cell RNA spiked in. The sample's subset: FACS-sorted CD8+CD4-CCR7+CD45RA+ naive T cells. The receptors come from a human donor in good health. Some libraries in this study had Jurkat cell RNA spiked in.

This clonotype showed up many times. The rearrangement joins TRBV9 to TRBJ2-5, with a tentative D call TRBD2 (6 bases). The CDR3 has 14 residues. Germline V CDR1 and CDR2: SGDLS, YYNGEE. V lost 4 bases to trimming and J lost 1 base, with 11 bases between them. CDR3 DNA sequence: TGTGCCAGCAGCCAACGACTAGGCCAAGAGACCCAGTACTTC. This encodes CASSQRLGQETQYF.

This clonotype has a single count. With a much larger clone just one base away, this may be a read error. J is TRBJ2-5 and V is TRBV6-2 or TRBV6-3; possible D gene TRBD2, 6 bases. The J call may be incorrect, as the DNA end agrees better with TRBJ2-1. From germline, CDR1 is MNHEY and CDR2 SVGEGT. There are 13 residues in the CDR3. CDR3 DNA sequence: TGTGCCAGCTGGATTAGCGGCGCGGGGACCCAGTTCTTC. Residues: CASWISGAGTQFF.